Sequencing of this TCR beta chain was carried out in a study of cytomegalovirus exposure and HLA in healthy donors. Background on the study: The study's early data release held some 85 million unique TCRs from HLA-typed donors. General study findings and limits: Sequencing probably produced one cluster of sequence variants that were highly shared.

13 Jbeta primers and 60 Vbeta primers were used for the PCR. Libraries were prepared by immunoSEQ multiplex PCR; TCRdb keeps only in-frame clonotypes and omits some of them. The sample contains 150,000 or so clones, over 75% of which appear only once. Germline V lookup: CDR1 KGHSH, CDR2 LQKENI. V was pared by 5 bases and J by 5 bases, with 15 bases between. This CDR3 contains 14 residues. A word on this clone: Its specificity is not known.

Sequencing used PBMCs. This TCR was recovered from a woman aged 40 to 50 in good health and CMV-seropositive. The chain recombines TRBV18 with TRBJ2-5, with D possibly being TRBD2 (5 bases). The CDR3 loop reads CASSATTTGETQYF. CDR3 DNA: TGTGCCAGCTCAGCTACAACCACGGGGGAGACCCAGTACTTC.